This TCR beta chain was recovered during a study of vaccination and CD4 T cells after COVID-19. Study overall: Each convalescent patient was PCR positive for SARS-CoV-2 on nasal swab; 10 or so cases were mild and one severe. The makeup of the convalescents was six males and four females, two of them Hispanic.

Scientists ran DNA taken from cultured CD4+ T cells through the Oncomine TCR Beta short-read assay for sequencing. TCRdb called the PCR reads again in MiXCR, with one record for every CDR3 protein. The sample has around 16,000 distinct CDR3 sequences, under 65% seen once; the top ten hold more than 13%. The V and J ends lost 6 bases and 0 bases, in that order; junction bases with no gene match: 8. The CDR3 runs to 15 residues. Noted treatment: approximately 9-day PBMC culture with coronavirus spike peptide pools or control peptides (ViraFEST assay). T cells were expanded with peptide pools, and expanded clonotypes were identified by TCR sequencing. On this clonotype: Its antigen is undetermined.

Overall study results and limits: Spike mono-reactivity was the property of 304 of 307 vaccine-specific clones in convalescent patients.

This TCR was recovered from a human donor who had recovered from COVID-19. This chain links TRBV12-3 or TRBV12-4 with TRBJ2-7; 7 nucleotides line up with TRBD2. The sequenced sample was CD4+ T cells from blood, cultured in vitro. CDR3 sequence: CASSPPGGRSYEQYF. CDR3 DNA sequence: TGTGCCAGCAGCCCACCGGGAGGCCGCTCCTACGAGCAGTACTTC.